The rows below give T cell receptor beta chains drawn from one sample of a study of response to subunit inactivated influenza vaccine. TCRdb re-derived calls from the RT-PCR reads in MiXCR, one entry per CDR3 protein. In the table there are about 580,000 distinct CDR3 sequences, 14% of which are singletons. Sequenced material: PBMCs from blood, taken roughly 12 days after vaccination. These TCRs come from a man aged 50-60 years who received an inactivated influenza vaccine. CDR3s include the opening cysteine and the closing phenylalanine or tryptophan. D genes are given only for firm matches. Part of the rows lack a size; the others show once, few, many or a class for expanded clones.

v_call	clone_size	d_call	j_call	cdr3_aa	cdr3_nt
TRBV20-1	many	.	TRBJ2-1	CSAELVREQFF	TGCAGTGCTGAACTAGTGCGGGAGCAGTTCTTC
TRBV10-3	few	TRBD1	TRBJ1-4	CAISESIRTGLNEKLFF	TGTGCCATCAGTGAGTCGATTCGGACAGGTCTCAATGAAAAACTGTTTTTT
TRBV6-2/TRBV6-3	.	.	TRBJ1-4	CASRKTGKLFF	TGTGCCAGCAGGAAGACCGGAAAACTGTTTTTT
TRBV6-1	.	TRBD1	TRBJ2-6	CASSTQQGFVLTF	TGTGCCAGCAGTACGCAACAGGGGTTTGTCCTGACTTTC
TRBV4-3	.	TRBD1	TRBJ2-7	CASSQDSRTGSYEQYF	TGCGCCAGCAGCCAAGACTCTCGGACAGGCTCCTACGAGCAGTACTTC
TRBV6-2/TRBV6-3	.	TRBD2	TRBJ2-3	CASSRLTSGDTQYF	TGTGCCAGCAGCCGCCTGACTAGCGGGGATACGCAGTATTTT
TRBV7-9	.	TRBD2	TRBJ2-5	CASSPGLAGGWQETQYF	TGTGCCAGCAGCCCCGGACTAGCGGGGGGGTGGCAAGAGACCCAGTACTTC
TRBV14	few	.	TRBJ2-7	CASSQSFSSYEQYF	TGTGCCAGCAGCCAAAGCTTTTCCTCCTACGAGCAGTACTTC
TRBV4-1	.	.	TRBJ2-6	CASSPYGSGANVLTF	TGCGCCAGCAGCCCCTATGGTTCTGGGGCCAACGTCCTGACTTTC
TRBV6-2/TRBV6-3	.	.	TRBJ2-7	CATLRGEGAYEQYF	TGTGCCACCTTGAGAGGTGAGGGAGCCTACGAGCAGTACTTC
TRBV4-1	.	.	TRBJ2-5	CASSKGGGVNQETQYF	TGCGCCAGCAGCAAAGGGGGAGGAGTTAACCAAGAGACCCAGTACTTC
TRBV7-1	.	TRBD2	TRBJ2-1	CASSSYSGGESYNEQFF	TGTGCCAGCAGCTCGTATAGCGGGGGAGAGTCCTACAATGAGCAGTTCTTC
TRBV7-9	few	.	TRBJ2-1	CASTQLEGYNEQFF	TGTGCCAGCACCCAATTAGAGGGGTACAATGAGCAGTTCTTC
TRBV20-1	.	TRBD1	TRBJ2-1	CSAREKDRANEQFF	TGCAGTGCTAGAGAGAAAGACAGGGCCAATGAGCAGTTCTTC
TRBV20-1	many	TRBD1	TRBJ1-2	CSARDGRGPNGYTF	TGCAGTGCTAGAGATGGCAGGGGGCCTAATGGCTACACCTTC
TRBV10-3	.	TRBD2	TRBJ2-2	CATPGTSSNTGELFF	TGTGCCACGCCCGGGACTAGTTCGAACACCGGGGAGCTGTTTTTT
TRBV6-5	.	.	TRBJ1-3	CASSYTSGYQSGNTIYF	TGTGCCAGCAGTTACACCTCAGGGTATCAGTCTGGAAACACCATATATTTT
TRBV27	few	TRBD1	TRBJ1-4	CASSRQGVDEKLFF	TGTGCCAGCAGCAGACAGGGGGTAGATGAAAAACTGTTTTTT
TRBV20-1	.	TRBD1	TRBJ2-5	CSARDGQGARETQYF	TGCAGTGCTAGGGACGGACAGGGGGCGAGGGAGACCCAGTACTTC
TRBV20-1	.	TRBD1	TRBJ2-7	CSAQSRQGSYEQYF	TGCAGTGCCCAATCCCGACAGGGGTCCTACGAGCAGTACTTC
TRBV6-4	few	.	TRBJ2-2	CASSHSVEYGLPNTGELFF	TGTGCCAGCAGTCACTCGGTGGAGTATGGACTTCCGAACACCGGGGAGCTGTTTTTT
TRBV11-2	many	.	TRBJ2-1	CASSLDLAEARRRNEQFF	TGTGCCAGCAGCTTAGACTTAGCGGAGGCAAGAAGACGCAATGAGCAGTTCTTC
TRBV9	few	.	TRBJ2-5	CASSVLWGQETQYF	TGTGCCAGCAGCGTTCTGTGGGGGCAAGAGACCCAGTACTTC
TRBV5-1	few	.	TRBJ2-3	CASTLGSGGTSTDTQYF	TGCGCCAGCACCCTGGGGAGCGGCGGGACGAGCACAGATACGCAGTATTTT
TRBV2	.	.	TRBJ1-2	CASSLSPILGNYGYTF	TGTGCCAGCAGTCTTAGCCCCATATTGGGTAACTATGGCTACACCTTC
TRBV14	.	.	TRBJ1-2	CASSQQQGSYGYTF	TGTGCCAGCAGCCAACAACAGGGCAGCTATGGCTACACCTTC
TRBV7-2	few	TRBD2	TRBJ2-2	CASSLALLAGGFGELFF	TGTGCCAGCAGCTTAGCCCTACTAGCGGGGGGGTTCGGGGAGCTGTTTTTT
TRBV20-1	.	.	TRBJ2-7	CSARLGRVWEQYF	TGCAGTGCTAGACTCGGACGGGTCTGGGAGCAGTACTTC
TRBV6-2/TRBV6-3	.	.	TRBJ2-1	CASTTRGYRGGEQFF	TGTGCCAGCACTACTCGCGGGTACCGGGGTGGTGAGCAGTTCTTC
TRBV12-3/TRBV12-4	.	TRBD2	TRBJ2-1	CASSLSGTSGPDEQFF	TGTGCCAGCAGCCTCTCCGGGACTAGCGGGCCCGATGAGCAGTTCTTC
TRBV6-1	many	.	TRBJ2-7	CASRGGSAYEQYF	TGTGCCAGCAGGGGGGGTTCCGCCTACGAGCAGTACTTC
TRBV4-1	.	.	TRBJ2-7	CASSQTVYEQYF	TGCGCCAGCAGCCAGACGGTTTACGAGCAGTACTTC
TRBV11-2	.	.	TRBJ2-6	CASSWQASGANVLTF	TGTGCCAGCAGCTGGCAAGCCTCTGGGGCCAACGTCCTGACTTTC
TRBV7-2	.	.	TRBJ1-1	CASSLMRTEAFF	TGTGCCAGCAGCTTAATGAGAACCGAAGCTTTCTTT
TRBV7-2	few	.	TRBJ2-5	CASRRGPQETQYF	TGTGCCAGCAGACGGGGACCCCAAGAGACCCAGTACTTC
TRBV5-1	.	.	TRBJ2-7	CASSLEGGGGYEQYF	TGCGCCAGCAGCTTGGAGGGCGGTGGAGGGTACGAGCAGTACTTC
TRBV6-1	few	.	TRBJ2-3	CASSPTTITDTQYF	TGTGCCAGCAGTCCTACTACCATCACAGATACGCAGTATTTT
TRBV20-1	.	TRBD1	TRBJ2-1	CSADRGVNEQFF	TGCAGTGCCGACAGGGGGGTCAATGAGCAGTTCTTC
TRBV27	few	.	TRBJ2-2	CASRSYGELFF	TGTGCCAGCAGATCTTACGGGGAGCTGTTTTTT
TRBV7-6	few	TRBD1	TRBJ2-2	CASSLGQGVNTGELFF	TGTGCCAGCAGCTTGGGACAGGGGGTGAACACCGGGGAGCTGTTTTTT
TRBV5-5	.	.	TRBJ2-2	CASSLDLGGSGELFF	TGTGCCAGCAGCTTGGATTTGGGGGGCTCCGGGGAGCTGTTTTTT
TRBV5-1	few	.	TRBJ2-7	CASSLGGLRDLGHEQYF	TGCGCCAGCAGCTTGGGAGGGCTTCGGGACCTAGGTCACGAGCAGTACTTC